These T cell receptor beta chains were read from a single sample in a study of T cell changes during pregnancy in multiple sclerosis. Produced via immunoSEQ multiplex PCR; TCRdb's table is partial and in-frame only. This sample yields 25,000 to 35,000 clones, of which around nine tenths are seen a single time; more than 5.5% belongs to the top ten. Material: CD8+ T cells from peripheral blood mononuclear cells, obtained before pregnancy. All receptors derive from a female donor with multiple sclerosis, enrolled in a pregnancy study. CDR3s include the opening cysteine and the closing phenylalanine or tryptophan. A D gene is named only where the DNA matches it firmly. For some rows the clone size is stated as once, few or many, or as a class when expanded; others skip it.

d_gene	v_gene	len	j_gene	abundance	CDR3nt	CDR3aa
.	TRBV4-2	14	TRBJ1-5	.	TGTGCCAGCAGCCAAGGTCCGGACAGTCAGCCCCAGCATTTT	CASSQGPDSQPQHF
.	TRBV14	14	TRBJ2-5	.	TGTGCCAGCAGCAGAAGAGGGGGCCAAGAGACCCAGTACTTC	CASSRRGGQETQYF
.	TRBV4-3	16	TRBJ2-7	once	TGCGCCAGCAGCCAAGATTCATCCGCGTTAACCTACGAGCAGTACTTC	CASSQDSSALTYEQYF
.	TRBV4-3	15	TRBJ2-2	.	TGCGCCAGCAGCCAAGAGATCGGGATCACCGGGGAGCTGTTTTTT	CASSQEIGITGELFF
.	TRBV27	15	TRBJ2-1	.	TGTGCCAGCAGTTCCACTGACAGCTCCTACAATGAGCAGTTCTTC	CASSSTDSSYNEQFF
TRBD2	TRBV7-3	14	TRBJ2-5	.	TGTGCCAGCAGTTTACTGGCGGGAGAAGAGACCCAGTACTTC	CASSLLAGEETQYF
.	TRBV7-9	14	TRBJ2-1	.	TGTGCCAGCAGCTCCTACCTTTTTTACAATGAGCAGTTCTTC	CASSSYLFYNEQFF
TRBD2	TRBV2	17	TRBJ2-1	.	TGTGCCAGCAGTGAAAGGGGGGGACTAGCGCCTAACAATGAGCAGTTCTTC	CASSERGGLAPNNEQFF
TRBD2	TRBV27	14	TRBJ2-7	.	TGTGCCAGCAGTTCCCTAGCGGGAGCCTACGAGCAGTACTTC	CASSSLAGAYEQYF
.	TRBV5-1	16	TRBJ1-4	.	TGCGCCAGCAGCCCGGAGGCACCACCAACTAATGAAAAACTGTTTTTT	CASSPEAPPTNEKLFF
TRBD2	TRBV5-6	13	TRBJ2-5	.	TGTGCCAGCAGCTTGGCCGGGGGGGAGACCCAGTACTTC	CASSLAGGETQYF
.	TRBV6-5	13	TRBJ1-1	.	TGTGCCAGCAGTTACGAGGGAACCACTGAAGCTTTCTTT	CASSYEGTTEAFF
TRBD2	TRBV6-5	15	TRBJ2-1	.	TGTGCCAGCAGCCCGGGACTAGCGGCTTACAATGAGCAGTTCTTC	CASSPGLAAYNEQFF
TRBD2	TRBV10-1	14	TRBJ2-1	.	TGCGCCAGCAGGGCGGGAGTTACTTACAATGAGCAGTTCTTC	CASRAGVTYNEQFF
.	TRBV6-6	15	TRBJ2-3	.	TGTGCCAGCAGTTACAGTGTAGCTAGCACAGATACGCAGTATTTT	CASSYSVASTDTQYF
.	TRBV7-9	13	TRBJ2-5	.	TGTGCCACCCCAGCCAGGGGTCGAGAGACCCAGTACTTC	CATPARGRETQYF
.	TRBV15	14	TRBJ1-2	once	TGTGCCACCAGCAGAGATCTGTCAGGGAATGGCTACACCTTC	CATSRDLSGNGYTF
.	TRBV4-3	17	TRBJ2-1	few	TGCGCCAGCAGCCCCTCCCTTAGTGAGAGCTCCTACAATGAGCAGTTCTTC	CASSPSLSESSYNEQFF
TRBD2	TRBV7-2	15	TRBJ2-7	.	TGTGCCAGCAGCTTCGAGGCGGGAGTTGGGTACGAGCAGTACTTC	CASSFEAGVGYEQYF
TRBD1	TRBV29-1	17	TRBJ2-4	.	TGCAGCGTGAGGGGTCTTTCAGGGGGCGATAGCAAAAACATTCAGTACTTC	CSVRGLSGGDSKNIQYF
TRBD1	TRBV13	13	TRBJ1-2	once	TGTGCCAGCAGCTTCGGACAGGCCTATGGCTACACCTTC	CASSFGQAYGYTF
.	TRBV2	15	TRBJ2-1	.	TGTGCCAGCAGTGACTTTTTAGCCAGTCGCAATGAGCAGTTCTTC	CASSDFLASRNEQFF
.	TRBV7-5	16	TRBJ2-7	few	TGTGCCAGAAGCTTAGGTCGGCTAGCGGACTCCTACGAGCAGTACTTC	CARSLGRLADSYEQYF
TRBD2	TRBV7-9	18	TRBJ2-6	.	TGTGCCAGCAGCCACCGGACTAGCGGGAGAGTGGGGGCCAACGTCCTGACTTTC	CASSHRTSGRVGANVLTF
TRBD1	TRBV19	13	TRBJ1-5	.	TGTGCCGGAAGTGACAGGGGTAATCAGCCCCAGCATTTT	CAGSDRGNQPQHF
.	TRBV4-3	17	TRBJ2-2	.	TGCGCCAGCAGCCCCCGGAGCGGAAGCGGAAGCACCGGGGAGCTGTTTTTT	CASSPRSGSGSTGELFF
.	TRBV7-2	12	TRBJ2-7	.	TGTGCCAGCAGCTTAGGAGCGTACGAGCAGTACTTC	CASSLGAYEQYF
TRBD2	TRBV6-4	13	TRBJ2-1	.	TGTGCCAGCAGCAGCGGGGCTAACAATGAGCAGTTCTTC	CASSSGANNEQFF
TRBD1	TRBV6-4	15	TRBJ2-3	.	TGTGCCAGCAGTGACGGTGGGACAGACACAGATACGCAGTATTTT	CASSDGGTDTDTQYF
TRBD2	TRBV27	17	TRBJ2-1	.	TGTGCCAGCAGTTTAGTCCGACTAGCGGGAGGGGCTAATGAGCAGTTCTTC	CASSLVRLAGGANEQFF
.	TRBV7-9	12	TRBJ1-1	.	TGTGCCAGCAGCTTACAGGGGCTTGAAGCTTTCTTT	CASSLQGLEAFF
.	TRBV29-1	14	TRBJ2-1	.	TGCAGCGTTGAAGGGGGACTCTGGGTCAATGAGCAGTTCTTC	CSVEGGLWVNEQFF
.	TRBV4-1	14	TRBJ2-7	.	TGCGCCAGCAGCCAAGGCCCGGGGGTCGACGAGCAGTACTTC	CASSQGPGVDEQYF
TRBD2	TRBV11-2	17	TRBJ2-7	.	TGTGCCAGCAGCTCCTACCAGGGACTAGCGGGAGGTGGTGGGCAGTACTTC	CASSSYQGLAGGGGQYF
.	TRBV7-9	14	TRBJ1-1	.	TGTGCCAGCAGCCTGACATCAGAACTGGCTGAAGCTTTCTTT	CASSLTSELAEAFF
TRBD1	TRBV4-3	14	TRBJ1-1	.	TGCGCCAGCAGCCCAGAGGGACAGGTCACTGAAGCTTTCTTT	CASSPEGQVTEAFF
.	TRBV27	14	TRBJ1-1	.	TGTGCCAGCAGTTTAGCGGGTGGGAACACTGAAGCTTTCTTT	CASSLAGGNTEAFF
TRBD1	TRBV7-9	15	TRBJ1-1	.	TGTGCCAGCAGCTCGCCGGGACAGGGAGGGACTGAAGCTTTCTTT	CASSSPGQGGTEAFF
.	TRBV7-9	14	TRBJ2-7	once	TGTGCCAGCACTCAAGCCGGGGAGACCTACGAGCAGTACTTC	CASTQAGETYEQYF
.	TRBV10-3	14	TRBJ1-4	.	TGTGCCATCAGTGAATCCGGAACTAATGAAAAACTGTTTTTT	CAISESGTNEKLFF
.	TRBV5-1	14	TRBJ2-5	.	TGCGCCAGCAGCTTGGAGTCAGGGTTGGAGACCCAGTACTTC	CASSLESGLETQYF
TRBD2	TRBV4-1	15	TRBJ2-7	once	TGCGCCAGCAGCCAAGATTGGACTAGCGGGGCCGAGCAGTACTTC	CASSQDWTSGAEQYF
TRBD1	TRBV9	14	TRBJ1-2	.	TGTGCCGGCAGCGAGACAGGGAATTCGTATGGCTACACCTTC	CAGSETGNSYGYTF
.	TRBV19	14	TRBJ2-4	.	TGTGCCAGTAGTATCGAGTTAGCCAAAAACATTCAGTACTTC	CASSIELAKNIQYF
.	TRBV6-6	15	TRBJ2-5	once	TGTGCCAGCAGCCTTAGCACTAGTGCCCAAGAGACCCAGTACTTC	CASSLSTSAQETQYF